This note documents a single TCR beta chain sequence. The data are from a study of cytomegalovirus exposure and HLA in healthy donors. The V gene's germline CDR1 is WNHNN and CDR2 SYGVQD (reference sequence). The CDR3 loop spans 15 amino acids. The trim removed 8 bases at V and 5 bases at J, leaving 10 bases unmatched. Primers: 60 Vbeta forward and 13 Jbeta reverse. Method: immunoSEQ multiplex PCR; TCRdb's copy keeps in-frame clones and lacks some. The sample lists about 180,000 clones; about four fifths were seen once. Sequencing used PBMCs. The chain recombines TRBV10-1 with TRBJ1-4; TRBD1 agrees at 8 bases. The receptor comes from a man aged 18 to 35 in good health and CMV-seronegative. CDR3 nucleotide sequence: TGCGCCAGCTCCCCGGGACAGGCGCGGAATGAAAAACTGTTTTTT. It encodes CASSPGQARNEKLFF.